This T cell receptor (beta chain) was identified in a study of CD8 T cells in ankylosing spondylitis. Using quantitative 5'-RACE with molecular barcodes, the authors made TCR beta libraries. MiXCR, applied by TCRdb to the 5' RACE reads, yields one record per CDR3 protein. The sample consists of about 42,000 distinct CDR3 sequences, 3.5% to 4% of them appearing once. Per germline, CDR1 SGDLS and CDR2 YYNGEE. This CDR3 region has 13 residues. Trimming removed 4 bases from V and 8 bases from J, with 15 bases in between. This clonotype is classed as medium-sized (0.01 to 0.1%). The V call is TRBV9, the J call TRBJ1-2; D is possibly TRBD1 (6 bases). The TCR comes from a female donor with ankylosing spondylitis or in good health (not recorded which). The sample consisted of blood, either unsorted or a sorted T cell fraction (not recorded which). CDR3 amino acids: CASSPPQGWGYTF. CDR3 bases: TGTGCCAGCAGCCCCCCTCAGGGGTGGGGCTACACCTTC.